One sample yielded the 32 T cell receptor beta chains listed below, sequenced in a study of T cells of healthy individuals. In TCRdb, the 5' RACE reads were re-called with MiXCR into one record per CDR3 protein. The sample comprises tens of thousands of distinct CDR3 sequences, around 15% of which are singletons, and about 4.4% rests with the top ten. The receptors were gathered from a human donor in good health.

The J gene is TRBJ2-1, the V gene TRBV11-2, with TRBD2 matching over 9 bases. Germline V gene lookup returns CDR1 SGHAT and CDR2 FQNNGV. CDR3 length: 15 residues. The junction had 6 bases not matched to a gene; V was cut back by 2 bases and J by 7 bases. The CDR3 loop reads CASSLMAGGPNEQFF. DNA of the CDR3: TGTGCCAGCAGCTTAATGGCGGGAGGGCCGAATGAGCAGTTCTTC.

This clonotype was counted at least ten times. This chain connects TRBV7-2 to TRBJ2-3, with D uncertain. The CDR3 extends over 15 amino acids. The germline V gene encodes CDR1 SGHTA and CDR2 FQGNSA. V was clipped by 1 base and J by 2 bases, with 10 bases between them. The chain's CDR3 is CASSLVLAHTDTQYF. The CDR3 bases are TGTGCCAGCAGCTTAGTACTCGCCCACACAGATACGCAGTATTTT.

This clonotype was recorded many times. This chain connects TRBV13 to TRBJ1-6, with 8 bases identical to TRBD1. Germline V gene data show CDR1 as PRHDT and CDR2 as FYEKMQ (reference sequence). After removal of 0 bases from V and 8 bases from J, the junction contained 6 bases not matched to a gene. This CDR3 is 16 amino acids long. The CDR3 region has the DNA TGTGCCAGCAGCTTAGGCCTTCAGGGACAGGATTCACCCCTCCACTTT. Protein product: CASSLGLQGQDSPLHF.

The CDR3 DNA is TGCGCCAGCAGCCCCGACCCTGTGATCAATGAGCAGTTCTTC. Its protein product is CASSPDPVINEQFF. V and J are TRBV5-1 and TRBJ2-1, with D unresolved. Germline V CDR1 and CDR2: SGHRS, YFSETQ. This CDR3 comprises 14 residues. Between the trimmed V and J ends, which lost 4 bases and 6 bases, there was a span of 14 bases.

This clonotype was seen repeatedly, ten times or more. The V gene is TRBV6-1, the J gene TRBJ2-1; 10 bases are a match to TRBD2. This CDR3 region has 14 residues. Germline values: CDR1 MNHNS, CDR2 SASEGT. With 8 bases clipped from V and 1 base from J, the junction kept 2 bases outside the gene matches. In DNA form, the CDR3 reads TGTGCCAGCCGGACTAGCGGATCCTACAATGAGCAGTTCTTC. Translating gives CASRTSGSYNEQFF.

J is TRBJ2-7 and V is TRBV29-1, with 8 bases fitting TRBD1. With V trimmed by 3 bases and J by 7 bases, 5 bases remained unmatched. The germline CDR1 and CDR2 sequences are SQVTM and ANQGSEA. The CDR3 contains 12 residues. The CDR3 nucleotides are TGCAGCGTTGATGGACAGGGAGAAGAGCAGTACTTC. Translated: CSVDGQGEEQYF.

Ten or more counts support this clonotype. CDR3 nucleotides: TGTGCCAGCAGCCGAAAAACTAGCGGATACACAGATACGCAGTATTTT. Encoded protein: CASSRKTSGYTDTQYF. This sequence joins TRBV5-4 and TRBJ2-3; 8 bases fit TRBD2. This CDR3 spans 16 amino acids. In germline, CDR1 is SGHNT, CDR2 YYREEE (reference sequence). Trimming took 4 bases from V and 2 from J; bases not matched to a gene: 9.

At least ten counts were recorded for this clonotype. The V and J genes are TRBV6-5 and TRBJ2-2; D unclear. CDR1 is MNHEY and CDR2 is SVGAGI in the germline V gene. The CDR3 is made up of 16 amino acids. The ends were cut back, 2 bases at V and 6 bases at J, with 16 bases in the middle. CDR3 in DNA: TGTGCCAGCAGTTACAACCCAAAGCAACCGTCCGGGGAGCTGTTTTTT. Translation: CASSYNPKQPSGELFF.

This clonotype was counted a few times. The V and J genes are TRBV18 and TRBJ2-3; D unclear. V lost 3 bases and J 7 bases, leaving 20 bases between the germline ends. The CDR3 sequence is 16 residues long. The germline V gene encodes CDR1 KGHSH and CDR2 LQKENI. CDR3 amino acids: CASSPLDDGPRNTQYF. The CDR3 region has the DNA TGTGCCAGCTCACCCCTAGATGACGGACCCCGAAATACGCAGTATTTT.

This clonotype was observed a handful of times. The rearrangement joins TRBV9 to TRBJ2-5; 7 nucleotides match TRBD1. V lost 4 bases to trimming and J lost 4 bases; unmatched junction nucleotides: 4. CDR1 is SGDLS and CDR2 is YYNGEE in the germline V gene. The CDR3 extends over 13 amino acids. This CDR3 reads CASSTTGRETQYF. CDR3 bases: TGTGCCAGCAGCACGACAGGGAGAGAGACCCAGTACTTC.

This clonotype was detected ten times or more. The CDR3 coding sequence is TGTGCCAGCAGCCAGGGACAGGCTCGACTCTATGGCTACACCTTC. This gives the protein CASSQGQARLYGYTF. The genes are TRBV4-2 and TRBJ1-2, with TRBD1 matching over 8 bases. Trimming cost V 3 bases and J 4 bases; bases outside gene matches: 7. Germline loops: CDR1 LGHNA, CDR2 YNFKEQ. The CDR3 is made up of 15 amino acids.

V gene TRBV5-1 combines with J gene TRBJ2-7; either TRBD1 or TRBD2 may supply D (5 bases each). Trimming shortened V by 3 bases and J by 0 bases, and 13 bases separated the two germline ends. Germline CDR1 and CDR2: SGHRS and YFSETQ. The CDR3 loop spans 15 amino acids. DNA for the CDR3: TGCGCCAGCAGCTCGGGGACCGATAGCTCCTACGAGCAGTACTTC. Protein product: CASSSGTDSSYEQYF.

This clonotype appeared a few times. CDR3 DNA sequence: TGTGCCAGCAGCGTTAGCGGGGCTATCAATGAGCAGTTCTTC. Its translation is CASSVSGAINEQFF. This chain uses TRBV7-3 with TRBJ2-1; 8 nucleotides match TRBD2. The CDR3 totals 14 residues. Trimming cost V 5 bases and J 6 bases; bases outside gene matches: 6. Germline CDR1 and CDR2: SGHTA and FQGTGA.

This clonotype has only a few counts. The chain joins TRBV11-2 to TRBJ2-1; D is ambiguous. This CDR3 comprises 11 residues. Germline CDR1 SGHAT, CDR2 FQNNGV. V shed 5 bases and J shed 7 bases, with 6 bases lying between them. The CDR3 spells CASSVRNEQFF. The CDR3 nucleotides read TGTGCCAGCAGCGTCCGGAATGAGCAGTTCTTC.

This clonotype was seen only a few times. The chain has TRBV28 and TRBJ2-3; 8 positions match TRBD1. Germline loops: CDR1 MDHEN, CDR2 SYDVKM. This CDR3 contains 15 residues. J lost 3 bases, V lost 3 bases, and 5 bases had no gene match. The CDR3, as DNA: TGTGCCAGCAGTTTTTGGCAGGGGGCGACAGATACGCAGTATTTT. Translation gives CASSFWQGATDTQYF.

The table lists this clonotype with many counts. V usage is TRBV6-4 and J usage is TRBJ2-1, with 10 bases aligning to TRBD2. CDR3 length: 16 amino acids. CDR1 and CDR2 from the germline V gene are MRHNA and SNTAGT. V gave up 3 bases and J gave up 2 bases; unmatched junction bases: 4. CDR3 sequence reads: CASSESGGAPYNEQFF. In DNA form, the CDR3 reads TGTGCCAGCAGTGAGAGCGGGGGGGCACCCTACAATGAGCAGTTCTTC.

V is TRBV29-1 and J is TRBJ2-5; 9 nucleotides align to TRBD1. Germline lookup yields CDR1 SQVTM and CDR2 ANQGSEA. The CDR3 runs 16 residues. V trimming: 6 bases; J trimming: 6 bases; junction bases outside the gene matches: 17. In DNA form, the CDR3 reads TGCAGCGTCCTAGTAGGTCCGGGACAGGGTATGAAGACCCAGTACTTC. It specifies CSVLVGPGQGMKTQYF. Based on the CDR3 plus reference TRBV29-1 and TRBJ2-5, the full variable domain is SAVISQKPSRDICQRGTSLTIQCQVDSQVTMMFWYRQQPGQSLTLIATANQGSEATYESGFVIDKFPISRPNLTFSTLTVSNMSPEDSSIYLCSVLVGPGQGMKTQYFGPGTRLLVL.

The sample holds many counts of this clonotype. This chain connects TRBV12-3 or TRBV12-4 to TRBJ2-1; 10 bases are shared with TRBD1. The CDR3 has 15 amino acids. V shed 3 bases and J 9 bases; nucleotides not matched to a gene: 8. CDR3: CASSFPGQGTFEQFF. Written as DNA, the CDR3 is TGTGCCAGCAGTTTTCCGGGACAGGGGACGTTTGAGCAGTTCTTC.

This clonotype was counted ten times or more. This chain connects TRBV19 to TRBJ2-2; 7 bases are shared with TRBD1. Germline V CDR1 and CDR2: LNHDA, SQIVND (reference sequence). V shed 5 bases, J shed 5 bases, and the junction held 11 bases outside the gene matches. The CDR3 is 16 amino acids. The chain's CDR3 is CASSALDRVRTGELFF. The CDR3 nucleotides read TGTGCCAGTAGTGCCCTAGACAGGGTGAGGACCGGGGAGCTGTTTTTT.

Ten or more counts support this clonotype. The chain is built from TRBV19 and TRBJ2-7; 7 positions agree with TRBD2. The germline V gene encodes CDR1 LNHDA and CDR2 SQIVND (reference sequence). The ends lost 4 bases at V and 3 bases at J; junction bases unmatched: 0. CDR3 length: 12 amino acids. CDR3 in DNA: TGTGCCAGTAGTACGGGGGGCTACGAGCAGTACTTC. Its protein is CASSTGGYEQYF.

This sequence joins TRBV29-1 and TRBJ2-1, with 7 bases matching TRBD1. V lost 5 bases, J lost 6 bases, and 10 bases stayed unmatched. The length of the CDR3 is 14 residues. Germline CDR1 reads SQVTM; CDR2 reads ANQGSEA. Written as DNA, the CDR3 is TGCAGCGTTTTGGGACAGTTCGTCAGCAATGAGCAGTTCTTC. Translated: CSVLGQFVSNEQFF.

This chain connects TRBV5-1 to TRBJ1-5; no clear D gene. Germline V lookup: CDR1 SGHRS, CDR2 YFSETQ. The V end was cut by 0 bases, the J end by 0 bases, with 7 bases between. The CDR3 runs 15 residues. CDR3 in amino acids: CASSLEDSSNQPQHF. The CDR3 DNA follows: TGCGCCAGCAGCTTGGAGGACTCTAGCAATCAGCCCCAGCATTTT.

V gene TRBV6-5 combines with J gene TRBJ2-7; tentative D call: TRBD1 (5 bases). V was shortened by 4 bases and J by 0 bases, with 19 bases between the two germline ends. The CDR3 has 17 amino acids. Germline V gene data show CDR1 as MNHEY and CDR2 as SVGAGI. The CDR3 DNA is TGTGCCAGCAGTTTGACAGTAGACCGAGACTTCTCCTACGAGCAGTACTTC. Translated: CASSLTVDRDFSYEQYF.

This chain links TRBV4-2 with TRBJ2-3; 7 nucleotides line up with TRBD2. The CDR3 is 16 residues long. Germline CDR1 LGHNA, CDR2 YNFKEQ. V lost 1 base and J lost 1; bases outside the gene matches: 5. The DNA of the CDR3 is TGTGCCAGCAGCCAAGCTGGACTAGATGGCACAGATACGCAGTATTTT. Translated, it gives CASSQAGLDGTDTQYF.

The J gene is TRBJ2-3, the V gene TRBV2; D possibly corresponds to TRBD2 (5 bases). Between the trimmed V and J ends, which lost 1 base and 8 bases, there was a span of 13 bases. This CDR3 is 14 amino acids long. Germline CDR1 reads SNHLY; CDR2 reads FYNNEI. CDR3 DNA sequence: TGTGCCAGCAGTGAAGTGAGGGTGAGCCCTACGCAGTATTTT. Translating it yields CASSEVRVSPTQYF.

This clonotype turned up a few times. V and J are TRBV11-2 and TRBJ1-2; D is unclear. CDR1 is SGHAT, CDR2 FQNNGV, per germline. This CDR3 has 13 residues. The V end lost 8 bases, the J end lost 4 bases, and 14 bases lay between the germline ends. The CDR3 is CASSMDGFYGYTF. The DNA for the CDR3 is TGTGCCAGCTCCATGGACGGATTCTATGGCTACACCTTC.

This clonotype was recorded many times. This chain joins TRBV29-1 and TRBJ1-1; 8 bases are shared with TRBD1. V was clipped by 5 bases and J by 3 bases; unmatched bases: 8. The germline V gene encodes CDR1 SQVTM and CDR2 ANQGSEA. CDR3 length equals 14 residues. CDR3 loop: CSVPRGQGDTEAFF. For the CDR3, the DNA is TGCAGCGTTCCCAGGGGGCAGGGAGACACTGAAGCTTTCTTT.

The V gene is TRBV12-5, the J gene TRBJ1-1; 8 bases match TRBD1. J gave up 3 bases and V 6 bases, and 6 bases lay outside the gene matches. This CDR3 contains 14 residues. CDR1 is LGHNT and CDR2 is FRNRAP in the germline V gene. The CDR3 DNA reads TGTGCTAGTGGCCCTACAGGGGGATACACTGAAGCTTTCTTT. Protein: CASGPTGGYTEAFF.

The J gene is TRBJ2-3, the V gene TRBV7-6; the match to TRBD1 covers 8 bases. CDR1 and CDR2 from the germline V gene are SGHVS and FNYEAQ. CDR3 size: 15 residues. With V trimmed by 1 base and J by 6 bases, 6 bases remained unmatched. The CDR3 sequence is CASSLGQGADDTQYF. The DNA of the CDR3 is TGTGCCAGCAGCTTAGGGCAGGGGGCGGATGATACGCAGTATTTT.

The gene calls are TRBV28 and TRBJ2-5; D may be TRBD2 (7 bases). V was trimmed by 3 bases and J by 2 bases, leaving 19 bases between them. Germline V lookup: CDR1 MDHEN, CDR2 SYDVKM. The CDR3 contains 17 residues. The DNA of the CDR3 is TGTGCCAGCAGTTTTCGGGGGGCTATCTTCCAACAAGAGACCCAGTACTTC. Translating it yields CASSFRGAIFQQETQYF.

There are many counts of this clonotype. DNA of the CDR3: TGTGCCAGCAGCCAGGGACAGGGTAGAGGCTACACCTTC. It yields the protein CASSQGQGRGYTF. This chain connects TRBV3-1 to TRBJ1-2, with TRBD1 matching 9 bases. The CDR3 spans 13 residues. The germline CDR1 and CDR2 sequences are LGHDT and YNNKEL (reference sequence). After removal of 3 bases from V and 8 bases from J, the junction contained 4 bases not matched to a gene.

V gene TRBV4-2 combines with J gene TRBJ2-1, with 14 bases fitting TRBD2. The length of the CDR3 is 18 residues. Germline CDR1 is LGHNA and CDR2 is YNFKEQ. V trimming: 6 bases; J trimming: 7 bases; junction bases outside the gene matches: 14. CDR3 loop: CASRQTSGGVGWRNEQFF. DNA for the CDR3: TGTGCCAGCAGGCAGACTAGCGGGGGGGTGGGGTGGAGGAATGAGCAGTTCTTC.